Listed below are T cell receptor beta chains from one sample, sequenced in a study of CD8 T cells in Susac syndrome. TCRdb passed the immunoSEQ multiplex PCR reads through MiXCR, listing each CDR3 protein once. The data show 160,000 or so distinct CDR3 sequences, with around 96% seen just once and 0.15% to 0.2% held by the top ten. Material for sequencing was CD4+ T cells from PBMCs. The receptors originated from a human donor with Susac syndrome. Both conserved end residues are part of each CDR3. The D gene is left open where the match is weak. Size is omitted from some rows. Given values are once, few, many or a class for expanded clones.

>once|TRBV20-1|TRBJ2-5|TRBD2
CSAQGLASAQYF
TGCAGTGCCCAGGGACTAGCGAGTGCCCAGTACTTC
>-|TRBV6-1|TRBJ1-2|TRBD1
CASSEGTGPNYGYTF
TGTGCCAGCAGTGAAGGGACAGGGCCTAACTATGGCTACACCTTC
>-|TRBV25-1|TRBJ1-4|-
CASPHFAEKLFF
TGTGCCAGCCCTCACTTCGCTGAAAAACTGTTTTTT
>-|TRBV4-2|TRBJ1-6|-
CASSQERPGSYNSPLHF
TGTGCCAGCAGCCAAGAACGACCAGGGAGCTATAATTCACCCCTCCACTTT
>-|TRBV25-1|TRBJ2-3|-
CASSNGDSTDTQYF
TGTGCCAGCAGCAACGGGGATAGCACAGATACGCAGTATTTT
>-|TRBV11-2|TRBJ2-1|TRBD2
CASSSGLAGLNEQFF
TGTGCCAGCAGCTCAGGACTAGCGGGACTAAATGAGCAGTTCTTC
>once|TRBV6-5|TRBJ2-3|TRBD2
CASRTSGGEDTQYF
TGTGCCAGCAGGACTAGCGGGGGTGAAGATACGCAGTATTTT
>-|TRBV15|TRBJ1-5|-
CATSRDRGGAQGSNQPQHF
TGTGCCACCAGCAGAGATCGAGGAGGGGCCCAAGGGAGCAATCAGCCCCAGCATTTT
>once|TRBV21-1|TRBJ2-7|-
CASSTRDRGREQYF
TGTGCCAGCAGCACCCGGGACAGGGGGCGCGAGCAGTACTTC
>-|TRBV7-3|TRBJ1-6|-
CASSLVGGNSPLHF
TGTGCCAGCAGCTTAGTCGGGGGGAATTCACCCCTCCACTTT
>-|TRBV4-3|TRBJ1-1|-
CASSQDHTGNTEAFF
TGCGCCAGCAGCCAAGATCATACTGGGAACACTGAAGCTTTCTTT
>-|TRBV12-3/TRBV12-4|TRBJ2-5|TRBD2
CASSAGTSNPVGWYF
TGTGCCAGCAGCGCCGGGACTAGCAACCCGGTCGGGTGGTACTTC
>once|TRBV20-1|TRBJ1-2|-
CSASRSGTGRNYGYTF
TGCAGTGCTAGTAGGTCCGGGACCGGGCGGAACTATGGCTACACCTTC
>-|TRBV29-1|TRBJ2-1|TRBD2
CSVRAGGTRDEQFF
TGCAGCGTGAGAGCGGGGGGGACCAGAGATGAGCAGTTCTTC
>-|TRBV12-3/TRBV12-4|TRBJ2-7|-
CASTPSVGGTYEQYF
TGTGCCAGCACCCCTTCCGTCGGTGGGACCTACGAGCAGTACTTC
>-|TRBV20-1|TRBJ1-5|-
CSASTTVSNQPQHF
TGCAGTGCTTCGACGACAGTTAGCAATCAGCCCCAGCATTTT
>-|TRBV20-1|TRBJ2-1|-
CSARVPGAPYNEQFF
TGCAGTGCTAGGGTTCCGGGGGCTCCCTACAATGAGCAGTTCTTC
>-|TRBV7-2|TRBJ1-1|-
CASSLYMGGNTEAFF
TGTGCCAGCAGCTTATATATGGGCGGGAACACTGAAGCTTTCTTT
>-|TRBV25-1|TRBJ1-5|-
CASSEWAGDGNQPQHF
TGTGCCAGCAGTGAATGGGCAGGGGATGGCAATCAGCCCCAGCATTTT
>-|TRBV7-3|TRBJ2-1|TRBD1
CASSLLVGQGEQFF
TGTGCCAGCAGCTTGCTAGTCGGACAGGGTGAGCAGTTCTTC
>-|TRBV3-1|TRBJ2-7|-
CASRHNSGYEQYF
TGTGCCAGCAGACATAACTCGGGCTACGAGCAGTACTTC
>-|TRBV18|TRBJ2-3|TRBD2
CASSPPTSGQATQYF
TGTGCCAGCTCACCCCCGACTAGCGGGCAGGCAACGCAGTATTTT
>few|TRBV24-1|TRBJ1-2|-
CATSRGANYGYTF
TGTGCCACCTCCCGGGGGGCTAACTATGGCTACACCTTC
>-|TRBV5-4|TRBJ1-6|-
CASSLDPPGPSDSPLHF
TGTGCCAGCAGCTTGGACCCCCCGGGGCCATCGGATTCACCCCTCCACTTT
>-|TRBV6-4|TRBJ2-1|-
CASSETINNEQFF
TGTGCCAGCAGTGAGACAATCAACAATGAGCAGTTCTTC
>-|TRBV11-2|TRBJ2-5|TRBD2
CASSLDGTSGWITQYF
TGTGCCAGCAGCTTAGATGGGACTAGCGGTTGGATAACCCAGTACTTC
>-|TRBV19|TRBJ1-6|TRBD1
CASSMKGGGGSPLHF
TGTGCCAGTAGTATGAAAGGGGGCGGAGGTTCACCCCTCCACTTT
>-|TRBV20-1|TRBJ2-1|-
CSAREGGPSSYNEQFF
TGCAGTGCTAGAGAGGGGGGTCCAAGCTCCTACAATGAGCAGTTCTTC
>-|TRBV27|TRBJ1-1|-
CASSVQGWDTEAFF
TGTGCCAGCAGTGTACAAGGGTGGGACACTGAAGCTTTCTTT
>-|TRBV6-2/TRBV6-3|TRBJ2-3|TRBD2
CASSYRLAGSTDTQYF
TGTGCCAGCAGTTATCGACTAGCGGGGTCCACAGATACGCAGTATTTT
>-|TRBV24-1|TRBJ2-1|-
CATSSGQAYNEQFF
TGTGCCACCTCGAGCGGGCAGGCCTACAATGAGCAGTTCTTC
>-|TRBV14|TRBJ2-2|-
CASSRDPPGNTGELFF
TGTGCCAGCAGCCGAGATCCCCCCGGGAACACCGGGGAGCTGTTTTTT
>-|TRBV5-1|TRBJ2-7|-
CASSPAGTYEQYF
TGCGCCAGCAGCCCCGCAGGAACCTACGAGCAGTACTTC
>-|TRBV20-1|TRBJ1-1|-
CSAGSTMNTEAFF
TGCAGTGCTGGATCGACAATGAACACTGAAGCTTTCTTT
>-|TRBV4-2|TRBJ1-2|-
CASSQDLGGHYGYTF
TGTGCCAGCAGCCAAGATTTAGGGGGGCACTATGGCTACACCTTC
>-|TRBV21-1|TRBJ2-7|-
CASSKALIGYEQYF
TGTGCCAGCAGCAAAGCCCTGATAGGCTACGAGCAGTACTTC
>-|TRBV18|TRBJ1-5|TRBD1
CASSPQGANQPQHF
TGTGCCAGCTCACCACAGGGGGCCAATCAGCCCCAGCATTTT
>-|TRBV9|TRBJ1-2|-
CASSVDRSGYTF
TGTGCCAGCAGCGTAGACCGGAGTGGCTACACCTTC
>-|TRBV20-1|TRBJ2-1|TRBD2
CSASQTSGLYNEQFF
TGCAGTGCCTCACAGACTAGCGGACTCTACAATGAGCAGTTCTTC
>once|TRBV3-1|TRBJ2-7|TRBD1
CASSQGGQGRLYEQYF
TGTGCCAGCAGCCAAGGGGGACAGGGGCGCCTCTACGAGCAGTACTTC
>once|TRBV29-1|TRBJ2-1|-
CSVEGRVRGPFF
TGCAGCGTTGAGGGGCGGGTCCGTGGTCCGTTCTTC
>-|TRBV13|TRBJ2-3|-
CASSPAQVGITDTQYF
TGTGCCAGCAGCCCAGCCCAGGTCGGTATCACAGATACGCAGTATTTT
>few|TRBV14|TRBJ2-3|-
CASSQGSGTQYF
TGTGCCAGCAGCCAAGGGTCCGGGACGCAGTATTTT
>-|TRBV20-1|TRBJ2-1|-
CSAVENEQFF
TGCAGTGCTGTAGAGAATGAGCAGTTCTTC
>-|TRBV29-1|TRBJ1-1|TRBD1
CSASKQGAPVTEAFF
TGCAGCGCTTCCAAGCAGGGGGCCCCGGTAACTGAAGCTTTCTTT
>-|TRBV4-1|TRBJ2-3|-
CASSPSGREGTDTQYF
TGCGCCAGCAGCCCGAGTGGGCGGGAAGGCACAGATACGCAGTATTTT
>-|TRBV5-1|TRBJ1-5|TRBD1
CASSIGTGANQPQHF
TGCGCCAGCAGCATAGGGACAGGGGCGAATCAGCCCCAGCATTTT
>once|TRBV6-6|TRBJ1-1|TRBD1
CASTSGQHAEAFF
TGTGCCAGCACCTCGGGACAGCATGCTGAAGCTTTCTTT
>-|TRBV6-6|TRBJ2-7|-
CASSYSGGSYEQYF
TGTGCCAGCAGTTACTCGGGGGGAAGCTACGAGCAGTACTTC
>-|TRBV29-1|TRBJ2-1|TRBD1
CSVGQGAIEQFF
TGCAGCGTGGGACAGGGGGCCATTGAGCAGTTCTTC